This T cell receptor (beta chain) was recorded in a study of graft-versus-host responses after intestinal transplantation. Regarding the study as a whole: Present in recipient marrow, GvH clones included some that appeared first in ileum or blood.

Repertoires were generated with immunoSEQ multiplex PCR, while TCRdb's copy carries only in-frame clones and drops some. This table holds fewer than 50,000 clones, roughly nine tenths found once. Germline V gene data show CDR1 as KGHSH and CDR2 as LQKENI. This CDR3 is built from 14 residues. The ends were cut back, 4 bases at V and 0 bases at J, with 10 bases in the middle. In the case of this clone: The antigen remains unidentified.

This TCR derives from a human patient who received an intestinal transplant, so some T cells may come from the graft donor. The chain links TRBV18 to TRBJ2-7; D is ambiguous. The sample here was PBMCs, taken 524 days after transplant. DNA of the CDR3: TGTGCCAGCTCACGGGCAACGGACTCCTACGAGCAGTACTTC. Amino acids: CASSRATDSYEQYF.